This TCR beta chain comes out of a study of T cell responses to AZD1222 COVID-19 vaccine. Notes on this clone: Its antigen is undetermined.

Notes on the study in general: The sample set comprised mostly white British donors with more females, and clonal diversity was possibly underestimated. An increase in Spike-specific TCR breadth and depth was observed after two AZD1222 doses.

The repertoire was sequenced with immunoSEQ multiplex PCR; TCRdb's copy has only in-frame clones and lacks some. The profile covers some 120,000 clones, with 87% appearing a single time and roughly 8% taken by the ten largest. The receptor's source is an adult in good health. This specimen consisted of peripheral blood, obtained on day 0 of AZD1222 vaccination.

The CDR3 spells CASSVLAEDTDTQYF. The CDR3, as DNA: TGCGCCAGCAGCGTACTAGCGGAGGACACAGATACGCAGTATTTT. The rearrangement links TRBV5-1 to TRBJ2-3; 8 nucleotides agree with TRBD2. The length of the CDR3 is 15 residues. The V gene end was trimmed by 4 bases and the J gene end by 2 bases; junction bases not matched to a gene: 6. In germline, CDR1 is SGHRS, CDR2 YFSETQ. The entire variable domain, with the rest obtained from reference TRBV5-1 and TRBJ2-3, is as follows: KAGVTQTPRYLIKTRGQQVTLSCSPISGHRSVSWYQQTPGQGLQFLFEYFSETQRNKGNFPGRFSGRQFSNSRSEMNVSTLELGDSALYLCASSVLAEDTDTQYFGPGTRLTVL.